Shown below are 31 T cell receptor beta chains from a single sample sequenced in a study of blood T cell repertoires in COVID-19. Method: immunoSEQ multiplex PCR; TCRdb's copy keeps in-frame clones and lacks some. The data show some 350,000 clones, roughly 88% seen once. What was sequenced was PBMCs or T cells enriched from blood (not recorded which). All receptors derive from a man between 25 and 39 years old who had recovered from COVID-19.

This chain links TRBV7-6 with TRBJ2-3; D unresolved. Trimming cost V 5 bases and J 0 bases, with 18 bases left between them. This CDR3 is 17 amino acids long. Germline assignment: CDR1 SGHVS and CDR2 FNYEAQ. As DNA, the CDR3 is TGTGCCAGCAGCCTATACGGCGGCAGCGCCAGCACAGATACGCAGTATTTT. Residues: CASSLYGGSASTDTQYF. The full variable domain, with the rest looked up from reference TRBV7-6 and TRBJ2-3, is GAGVSQSPRYKVTKRGQDVALRCDPISGHVSLYWYRQALGQGPEFLTYFNYEAQQDKSGLPNDRFSAERPEGSISTLTIQRTEQRDSAMYRCASSLYGGSASTDTQYFGPGTRLTVL.

The chain recombines TRBV13 with TRBJ2-2; unclear D gene. The CDR3 runs 14 residues. Germline CDR1 PRHDT, CDR2 FYEKMQ (reference sequence). V was cut by 2 bases and J by 4 bases, with 8 bases left in between. CDR3 bases: TGTGCCAGCAGCTTAAGTCCCGGCACCGGGGAGCTGTTTTTT. It yields the protein CASSLSPGTGELFF.

The chain recombines TRBV6-5 with TRBJ2-7, with D tentatively TRBD1 (6 bases). V gave up 3 bases and J gave up 1 base, with 10 bases separating them. CDR3 length: 14 residues. Per germline, CDR1 MNHEY and CDR2 SVGAGI. For the CDR3, the DNA is TGTGCCAGCAGTTATAGACAGGAGTCCTACGAGCAGTACTTC. It is translated as CASSYRQESYEQYF.

J is TRBJ2-5 and V is TRBV5-4; TRBD2 matches at 8 bases. Losses at the gene ends were 0 bases for V and 6 bases for J; bases not matched to a gene: 10. CDR3 length: 16 residues. Looked up from germline, CDR1 is SGHNT and CDR2 is YYREEE (reference sequence). CDR3 region: CASSLAPRGGLQTQYF. CDR3 nucleotide sequence: TGTGCCAGCAGCTTGGCCCCTCGGGGGGGCCTTCAGACCCAGTACTTC.

The gene calls are TRBV27 and TRBJ2-5; 9 nucleotides agree with TRBD2. This CDR3 has 15 amino acids. J lost 5 bases, V lost 3 bases, and 7 bases had no gene match. The V gene's germline CDR1 is MNHEY and CDR2 SMNVEV (reference sequence). The CDR3 DNA reads TGTGCCAGCAGTTTGGGTGCGCGGGGGGGCGAGACCCAGTACTTC. This sequence encodes CASSLGARGGETQYF.

CDR3 sequence (DNA): TGTGCCAGCAGTTACAGGGGGCGAAACACCATATATTTT. This translates into CASSYRGRNTIYF. This chain uses TRBV6-5 with TRBJ1-3; 7 bases line up with TRBD1. Germline trimming cut 2 bases from V and 5 bases from J; bases unmatched to any gene: 0. The CDR3 has 13 amino acids. The germline V gene encodes CDR1 MNHEY and CDR2 SVGAGI.

This clone was seen only once. V is TRBV15 and J is TRBJ2-3, with 7 nucleotides matching TRBD2. Germline V gene lookup returns CDR1 LNHNV and CDR2 YYDKDF (reference sequence). The CDR3 extends over 16 amino acids. V was pared by 11 bases and J by 2 bases, with 16 bases of the junction left unmatched. The CDR3 loop is CAVSLTSPRPTDTQYF. The CDR3 coding sequence is TGTGCCGTATCACTGACTAGCCCCAGACCCACAGATACGCAGTATTTT. Using reference TRBV15 and TRBJ2-3 for the parts outside the CDR3, the full variable domain is DAMVIQNPRYQVTQFGKPVTLSCSQTLNHNVMYWYQQKSSQAPKLLFHYYDKDFNNEADTPDNFQSRRPNTSFCFLDIRSPGLGDTAMYLCAVSLTSPRPTDTQYFGPGTRLTVL.

The chain combines TRBV30 with TRBJ1-5; a possible D gene is TRBD1 (5 bases). Trimming removed 5 bases at V and 0 bases at J, with 14 bases between. The CDR3 has 15 amino acids. The germline gives CDR1 GTSNPN, CDR2 SVGIG (reference sequence). The CDR3 sequence is CAWGRDSNSNQPQHF. CDR3 DNA sequence: TGTGCCTGGGGCAGGGATTCAAATAGCAATCAGCCCCAGCATTTT. Variable domain in full (rest from reference TRBV30 and TRBJ1-5): SQTIHQWPATLVQPVGSPLSLECTVEGTSNPNLYWYRQAAGRGLQLLFYSVGIGQISSEVPQNLSASRPQDRQFILSSKKLLLSDSGFYLCAWGRDSNSNQPQHFGDGTRLSIL.

This rearrangement joins TRBV27 to TRBJ2-7, with TRBD1 identical over 11 bases. The CDR3 spans 18 residues. Per the germline V gene, CDR1 is MNHEY and CDR2 is SMNVEV (reference sequence). V gave up 5 bases and J gave up 2 bases; unmatched junction bases: 14. The CDR3 region is CASSMLKSGQGVAYEQYF. The CDR3 region has the DNA TGTGCCAGCAGTATGTTAAAGTCGGGACAGGGGGTCGCCTACGAGCAGTACTTC.

CDR3 protein: CASRDRVYTEAFF. The CDR3 DNA reads as TGTGCCAGTAGGGACAGGGTCTACACTGAAGCTTTCTTT. This sequence joins TRBV19 and TRBJ1-1; 8 nucleotides align to TRBD1. V gave up 6 bases and J gave up 3 bases; unmatched junction bases: 3. Germline CDR1 LNHDA, CDR2 SQIVND (reference sequence). CDR3 length: 13 residues.

The V and J genes are TRBV5-5 and TRBJ1-4; the D is unclear. The CDR3 runs to 15 residues. Deletions cut 3 bases from V and 0 bases from J, with 9 bases between. Germline CDR1 and CDR2: SGHKS and YYEKEE (reference sequence). The CDR3 bases are TGTGCCAGCAGCTGGCGACGGGCAACTAATGAAAAACTGTTTTTT. Translating it yields CASSWRRATNEKLFF.

V usage is TRBV13 and J usage is TRBJ2-5, with a weak D call TRBD2 (6 bases). V was trimmed by 1 base and J by 4 bases, leaving 19 bases between them. CDR1 and CDR2 from the germline V gene are PRHDT and FYEKMQ (reference sequence). This CDR3 spans 17 amino acids. The CDR3 DNA reads as TGTGCCAGCAGCTTAGACGGTGGCGGGGTGATGGGAGAGACCCAGTACTTC. Translation: CASSLDGGGVMGETQYF.

V gene TRBV7-2 combines with J gene TRBJ1-2; 9 nucleotides agree with TRBD1. Germline values: CDR1 SGHTA, CDR2 FQGNSA. CDR3 size: 15 residues. The trim removed 5 bases at V and 2 bases at J, leaving 6 bases unmatched. CDR3 bases: TGTGCCAGCAGCCCACACAGGGGGCTAAACTATGGCTACACCTTC. Residues: CASSPHRGLNYGYTF.

This chain connects TRBV19 to TRBJ1-6; D gene ambiguous. V dropped 9 bases and J dropped 0 bases, with 12 bases sitting between them. The CDR3 length is 15 residues. Germline values: CDR1 LNHDA, CDR2 SQIVND (reference sequence). The CDR3 is CASGRGVSYNSPLHF. In nucleotides, the CDR3 is TGTGCCAGCGGGCGGGGAGTCTCCTATAATTCACCCCTCCACTTT.

The rearrangement joins TRBV11-2 to TRBJ2-7; possibly TRBD1 for D (6 bases). Germline V gene data show CDR1 as SGHAT and CDR2 as FQNNGV. Trimming removed 1 base from V and 6 bases from J, with 13 bases in between. The CDR3 runs to 14 residues. The chain's CDR3 is CASSLAGDQGEQYF. CDR3 coding DNA: TGTGCCAGCAGCTTAGCAGGGGACCAGGGCGAGCAGTACTTC.

The chain recombines TRBV6-5 with TRBJ2-7, with D maybe TRBD1 (8 bases). There are 13 residues in the CDR3. Trimming pared 7 bases from V and 3 bases from J, leaving 13 bases between. CDR1 is MNHEY, CDR2 SVGAGI, per germline. CDR3 in amino acids: CASNNRGGYEQYF. The CDR3 DNA follows: TGTGCCAGCAATAACAGGGGGGGCTACGAGCAGTACTTC.

The chain combines TRBV28 with TRBJ2-7; D is possibly TRBD2 (5 bases). V was pared by 1 base and J by 0 bases, with 7 bases between. The CDR3 totals 14 residues. CDR1 is MDHEN and CDR2 is SYDVKM in the germline V gene. The CDR3 bases are TGTGCCAGCAGTTTATCACGGGGCTCCTACGAGCAGTACTTC. It yields the protein CASSLSRGSYEQYF.

The chain carries TRBV28 and TRBJ1-2, with D possibly matching TRBD1 (6 bases). The CDR3 is made up of 16 amino acids. Germline V gene data show CDR1 as MDHEN and CDR2 as SYDVKM. V lost 4 bases to trimming and J lost 7 bases, with 22 bases between them. CDR3 in amino acids: CASSSYEQGLKFGYTF. Written as DNA, the CDR3 is TGTGCCAGCAGTTCGTATGAACAGGGTCTGAAATTTGGCTACACCTTC.

The chain uses TRBV9 and TRBJ1-4, with D tentatively TRBD1 (5 bases). The CDR3 runs to 15 residues. V was clipped by 0 bases and J by 8 bases, with 14 bases between them. Germline-derived CDR1 and CDR2 are SGDLS and YYNGEE. This CDR3 is CASSVAQGEGEKLFF. Here the CDR3 DNA reads TGTGCCAGCAGCGTAGCGCAAGGGGAGGGGGAAAAACTGTTTTTT. Using reference TRBV9 and TRBJ1-4 for the parts outside the CDR3, the full variable domain is DSGVTQTPKHLITATGQRVTLRCSPRSGDLSVYWYQQSLDQGLQFLIQYYNGEERAKGNILERFSAQQFPDLHSELNLSSLELGDSALYFCASSVAQGEGEKLFFGSGTQLSVL.

The chain combines TRBV20-1 with TRBJ2-7, with 9 nucleotides matching TRBD2. Per the germline V gene, CDR1 is DFQATT and CDR2 is SNEGSKA (reference sequence). This CDR3 spans 16 amino acids. Trimming removed 3 bases from V and 5 bases from J; junction bases left unmatched: 14. CDR3: CSASHSPGLASHEQYF. The DNA for the CDR3 is TGCAGTGCTAGTCACTCCCCGGGACTAGCTAGCCACGAGCAGTACTTC.

The chain carries TRBV18 and TRBJ2-5, with a weak D call TRBD1 (6 bases). The germline V gene has CDR1 KGHSH and CDR2 LQKENI. This CDR3 comprises 15 residues. The V and J ends lost 0 bases and 4 bases respectively, with 12 bases between them. The CDR3 spells CASSPPTGLGETQYF. CDR3 nucleotides: TGTGCCAGCTCACCACCCACAGGGCTTGGAGAGACCCAGTACTTC.

This sequence joins TRBV18 and TRBJ1-4; TRBD1 matches 7 bases. J was trimmed by 2 bases and V by 3 bases; bases with no gene match: 6. Germline assignment: CDR1 KGHSH and CDR2 LQKENI. CDR3 length: 16 amino acids. Written as DNA, the CDR3 is TGTGCCAGCTCACCCCAATCGACAGGGACTAATGAAAAACTGTTTTTT. It codes for CASSPQSTGTNEKLFF.

This sequence joins TRBV2 and TRBJ1-1; TRBD1 is a possible D gene (6 bases). The V end lost 4 bases, the J end lost 2 bases, and 8 bases lay between the germline ends. The CDR3 totals 13 residues. The germline V gene encodes CDR1 SNHLY and CDR2 FYNNEI. This CDR3 reads CASSVDSNTEAFF. The CDR3 DNA reads TGTGCCAGCAGTGTGGACAGCAACACTGAAGCTTTCTTT.

The J gene is TRBJ1-6, the V gene TRBV7-9, with 8 bases lining up with TRBD1. The CDR3 consists of 15 residues. CDR1 is SEHNR, CDR2 FQNEAQ, per germline (reference sequence). V dropped 5 bases and J dropped 7; count of bases not matched to a gene: 7. The CDR3 loop is CASSPDRVLNSPLHF. DNA of the CDR3: TGTGCCAGCAGCCCGGACAGGGTATTGAATTCACCCCTCCACTTT.

In its sample, this clone was seen a few times. The chain joins TRBV6-2 or TRBV6-3 to TRBJ2-7, with a tentative D call TRBD1 (5 bases). The CDR3 has 13 residues. Per the germline V gene, CDR1 is MNHEY and CDR2 is SVGEGT. The V gene lost 2 bases and the J gene lost 4 bases, with 9 bases spanning the gap. The CDR3 loop is CASSYGARYEQYF. In DNA form, the CDR3 reads TGTGCCAGCAGTTACGGGGCGAGGTACGAGCAGTACTTC.

This chain joins TRBV7-2 and TRBJ1-1; the D is unclear. With 2 bases removed from V and 4 bases from J, the gap between germline ends came to 14 bases. Germline V gene lookup returns CDR1 SGHTA and CDR2 FQGNSA. This CDR3 has 15 amino acids. CDR3 coding DNA: TGTGCCAGCAGCTTATTGCTGGTTCGGTTCACTGAAGCTTTCTTT. Protein product: CASSLLLVRFTEAFF.

This chain connects TRBV27 to TRBJ2-1, with D perhaps matching TRBD2 (7 bases). Trimming cost V 3 bases and J 7 bases, with 16 bases left between them. Germline V gene lookup returns CDR1 MNHEY and CDR2 SMNVEV (reference sequence). The CDR3 loop spans 15 amino acids. Here the CDR3 reads CASSFRGARTNEQFF. CDR3 DNA: TGTGCCAGCAGTTTTCGGGGGGCCCGCACGAATGAGCAGTTCTTC.

The chain combines TRBV11-3 with TRBJ2-2; maybe TRBD2 (5 bases). Germline CDR1 reads SGHNT; CDR2 reads YENEEA. V was pared by 1 base and J by 1 base, with 10 bases between. The CDR3 runs to 16 residues. CDR3 sequence reads: CASSLARGMNTGELFF. The CDR3 DNA reads TGTGCCAGCAGCTTAGCGAGAGGGATGAACACCGGGGAGCTGTTTTTT.

V and J are TRBV30 and TRBJ2-1; no clear D gene. V lost 5 bases to trimming and J lost 1 base, with 6 bases between them. Germline loops: CDR1 GTSNPN, CDR2 SVGIG (reference sequence). This CDR3 region has 12 residues. CDR3: CAWAGSYNEQFF. In DNA form, the CDR3 reads TGTGCCTGGGCAGGTTCCTACAATGAGCAGTTCTTC.

The V and J genes are TRBV5-1 and TRBJ2-1, with D tentatively TRBD1 (5 bases). Germline V lookup: CDR1 SGHRS, CDR2 YFSETQ. The CDR3 loop spans 15 amino acids. Trimming removed 0 bases at V and 7 bases at J, with 14 bases between. The CDR3: CASSLVQVGRNEQFF. The CDR3 region has the DNA TGCGCCAGCAGCTTGGTACAGGTGGGGCGAAATGAGCAGTTCTTC. The complete variable domain, with remaining parts taken from reference TRBV5-1 and TRBJ2-1, reads KAGVTQTPRYLIKTRGQQVTLSCSPISGHRSVSWYQQTPGQGLQFLFEYFSETQRNKGNFPGRFSGRQFSNSRSEMNVSTLELGDSALYLCASSLVQVGRNEQFFGPGTRLTVL.

This chain links TRBV3-1 (or the pseudogene TRBV3-2) with TRBJ2-7, with a possible D match to TRBD2 (6 bases). Germline values: CDR1 LGHDT, CDR2 YNNKEL (reference sequence). This CDR3 is built from 15 residues. V lost 1 base and J lost 2, with 12 bases in between. The DNA for the CDR3 is TGTGCCAGCAGCCAAGTTGGAGGGTATCCCTACGAGCAGTACTTC. Translating gives CASSQVGGYPYEQYF.